The 29 T cell receptor beta chains in this list originate from one sample, sequenced in a study of response to subunit inactivated influenza vaccine (dated by TCRdb to the late 2010s). The library was prepared using RT-PCR. TCRdb records Illumina HiSeq 2500 as the sequencer. Using fastp at Q25 and MiXCR, TCRdb reprocessed the public reads and kept productive beta chains. Records with the same CDR3 protein are collapsed into one entry carrying the most frequent genes and DNA. This sample has about 800,000 distinct CDR3 sequences in its table, and 21% of those were observed once. The leading ten clones occupy about 9.4% of the sample. The sequences come from PBMCs from blood, collected about 5 days after vaccination. These receptors were collected from a man between 45 and 60 years old who received an inactivated influenza vaccine. Donor details come from another sample of the same person, matched by shared clones.

The J gene is TRBJ2-5, the V gene TRBV20-1, with TRBD1 as a possible D gene (7 bases). Germline values: CDR1 DFQATT, CDR2 SNEGSKA (reference sequence). V lost 3 bases and J 2 bases, leaving 13 bases between the germline ends. This CDR3 contains 14 residues. In DNA, the CDR3 is TGCAGTGCTAGGGAGGGACAGACTCAAGAGACCCAGTACTTC. Translating it yields CSAREGQTQETQYF.

This clonotype was counted many times. V is TRBV5-1 and J is TRBJ1-1; no clear D. The CDR3 is 15 residues long. The germline V and J ends were trimmed by 2 bases and 4 bases, with 15 bases remaining between them. Germline lookup yields CDR1 SGHRS and CDR2 YFSETQ. CDR3 DNA: TGCGCCAGCAGCTTAATGGGAGGGCCTGGCACTGAAGCTTTCTTT. It is translated as CASSLMGGPGTEAFF.

The V and J genes are TRBV24-1 and TRBJ2-3, with 11 bases that match TRBD1. Germline V gene data show CDR1 as KGHDR and CDR2 as SFDVKD. V lost 5 bases, J lost 5 bases, and 5 bases stayed unmatched. The CDR3 runs 15 residues. The CDR3 is CATSVGQGARDTQYF. In nucleotides, the CDR3 is TGTGCCACCAGTGTAGGACAGGGGGCTAGAGATACGCAGTATTTT.

The rearrangement links TRBV7-2 to TRBJ2-7, with TRBD2 matching over 13 bases. The ends lost 4 bases at V and 6 bases at J; junction bases unmatched: 6. The CDR3 consists of 15 residues. Germline loops: CDR1 SGHTA, CDR2 FQGNSA. CDR3 bases: TGTGCCAGCAGCTCTCAGGGACTAGCGGGGCTCGAGCAGTACTTC. Protein: CASSSQGLAGLEQYF.

This clonotype was counted only a few times. This chain uses TRBV10-3 with TRBJ2-3, with D perhaps TRBD1 (6 bases). CDR1 and CDR2 from the germline V gene are ENHRY and SYGVKD. V was trimmed by 2 bases and J by 0 bases, leaving 12 bases between them. The CDR3 consists of 16 residues. In DNA, the CDR3 is TGTGCCATCAGTGAGACAGGGAAGCTCAGCACAGATACGCAGTATTTT. It codes for CAISETGKLSTDTQYF.

Comment on this clonotype: One base away lies a much larger clone, so this may be a sequencing read error. The chain carries TRBV12-3 or TRBV12-4 and TRBJ2-7, with 7 bases fitting TRBD1. The CDR3 runs 13 residues. V was pared by 5 bases and J by 3 bases, with 4 bases of the junction left unmatched. The DNA of the CDR3 is TGTGCCAGCAGTCGACACAGGGGCTACGAGCAGTACTTC. Protein: CASSRHRGYEQYF.

The chain joins TRBV10-1 to TRBJ2-7; possibly TRBD2 for D (5 bases). The CDR3 has 12 residues. CDR1 and CDR2 (germline): WNHNN, SYGVQD (reference sequence). V dropped 4 bases and J dropped 7 bases, with 11 bases sitting between them. CDR3 nucleotides: TGCGCCAGCAGTGTTTCACGAGGGGAGCAGTACTTC. This translates into CASSVSRGEQYF.

This clonotype has only a few counts. The J gene is TRBJ2-2, the V gene TRBV20-1, with a weak D call TRBD2 (6 bases). This CDR3 contains 13 residues. CDR1 is DFQATT, CDR2 SNEGSKA, per germline (reference sequence). V lost 2 bases and J 4 bases, leaving 8 bases between the germline ends. The CDR3 reads CSARLAITGELFF. In DNA, the CDR3 is TGCAGTGCTAGACTAGCGATCACCGGGGAGCTGTTTTTT.

The chain carries TRBV19 and TRBJ2-2; D not resolved. The V gene's germline CDR1 is LNHDA and CDR2 SQIVND (reference sequence). V lost 10 bases to trimming and J lost 6 bases, with 15 bases between them. The CDR3 totals 13 residues. The CDR3 sequence is CATRRRVPGELFF. The CDR3 DNA is TGTGCCACCCGCCGACGGGTTCCCGGGGAGCTGTTTTTT.

This clonotype was seen repeatedly, ten times or more. V gene TRBV5-1 combines with J gene TRBJ2-7, with D unresolved. CDR1 and CDR2 (germline): SGHRS, YFSETQ. The CDR3 length is 14 residues. Trimming pared 1 base from V and 0 bases from J, leaving 8 bases between. DNA for the CDR3: TGCGCCAGCAGCTTGCAAGCAAGCTCCTACGAGCAGTACTTC. Protein sequence: CASSLQASSYEQYF.

The gene calls are TRBV28 and TRBJ1-1; D remains ambiguous. Germline CDR1 and CDR2: MDHEN and SYDVKM. V lost 6 bases, J lost 0 bases, and 17 bases lay in between. The CDR3 is 16 residues long. CDR3 amino acids: CASSFGLTSMNTEAFF. CDR3 sequence (DNA): TGTGCCAGCAGCTTTGGCCTGACAAGTATGAACACTGAAGCTTTCTTT.

This clonotype appeared once. This chain uses TRBV27 with TRBJ2-3; 8 bases map to TRBD2. The trim removed 5 bases at V and 5 bases at J, leaving 21 bases unmatched. Germline V lookup: CDR1 MNHEY, CDR2 SMNVEV (reference sequence). CDR3 length equals 19 residues. The CDR3 spells CASSATSGHRIATIDTQYF. The CDR3 bases are TGTGCCAGCAGTGCTACTAGCGGACATAGAATCGCGACTATAGATACGCAGTATTTT.

The CDR3 coding sequence is TGCGCCAGCCGTCCTAACCGGGGCTATGGCTACACCTTC. This gives the protein CASRPNRGYGYTF. The chain carries TRBV5-1 and TRBJ1-2; no clear D gene. This CDR3 is built from 13 residues. The V end lost 7 bases, the J end lost 4 bases, and 14 bases lay between the germline ends. Germline assignment: CDR1 SGHRS and CDR2 YFSETQ.

The V gene is TRBV12-3 or TRBV12-4, the J gene TRBJ2-3; D is ambiguous. V was clipped by 5 bases and J by 1 base, with 13 bases between them. CDR3 length: 15 residues. CDR3 protein: CASSEVLLGTDTQYF. CDR3 DNA: TGTGCCAGCAGTGAAGTTCTTTTGGGCACAGATACGCAGTATTTT.

The rearrangement joins TRBV10-3 to TRBJ1-2; D might be TRBD1 (5 bases). The CDR3 has 14 amino acids. Deletions cut 3 bases from V and 7 bases from J, with 15 bases between. Looked up from germline, CDR1 is ENHRY and CDR2 is SYGVKD. This CDR3 reads CAISDPRGRIGYTF. The CDR3 coding sequence is TGTGCCATCAGTGACCCCCGGGGACGTATTGGCTACACCTTC.

The table lists this clonotype with a few counts. V and J are TRBV4-1 and TRBJ1-5, with 7 nucleotides matching TRBD1. V dropped 0 bases and J dropped 2; count of bases not matched to a gene: 10. CDR1 is MGHRA, CDR2 YSYEKL, per germline. This CDR3 is 18 amino acids long. CDR3 in DNA: TGCGCCAGCAGCCAAGAGCACCGTCGACAGGGTGGCAATCAGCCCCAGCATTTT. It is translated as CASSQEHRRQGGNQPQHF.

There are a few counts of this clonotype. This chain joins TRBV6-5 and TRBJ1-1; TRBD1 matches 8 bases. V shed 2 bases, J shed 5 bases, and the junction held 4 bases outside the gene matches. This CDR3 is 14 amino acids long. The germline V gene has CDR1 MNHEY and CDR2 SVGAGI. CDR3 sequence reads: CASSYGRGPTEAFF. CDR3 DNA: TGTGCCAGCAGTTACGGCAGGGGGCCGACTGAAGCTTTCTTT.

In this sample, this clonotype turned up a few times. The chain uses TRBV28 and TRBJ2-3; 8 positions agree with TRBD2. The CDR3 is 15 residues long. CDR1 is MDHEN and CDR2 is SYDVKM in the germline V gene. V lost 3 bases, J lost 3 bases, and 5 bases stayed unmatched. The CDR3 is CASSFERGTTDTQYF. In nucleotides, the CDR3 is TGTGCCAGCAGTTTCGAGCGGGGGACGACAGATACGCAGTATTTT.

This clonotype has only a few counts. This rearrangement joins TRBV3-1 to TRBJ1-2; the D is unclear. The V end lost 5 bases, the J end lost 5 bases, and 12 bases lay between the germline ends. The V gene's germline CDR1 is LGHDT and CDR2 YNNKEL (reference sequence). The CDR3 covers 13 residues. This CDR3 is CASSSRTRYGYTF. In nucleotides, the CDR3 is TGTGCCAGCAGCTCCAGGACCCGATATGGCTACACCTTC.

The chain links TRBV20-1 to TRBJ1-1, with D perhaps matching TRBD1 (6 bases). The V gene lost 5 bases and the J gene lost 3 bases, with 16 bases spanning the gap. Germline CDR1 and CDR2: DFQATT and SNEGSKA (reference sequence). CDR3 size: 14 residues. The CDR3: CSARGTGTDTEAFF. CDR3 DNA sequence: TGCAGTGCTCGGGGTACAGGGACGGACACTGAAGCTTTCTTT.

The chain is built from TRBV20-1 and TRBJ2-3, with D possibly TRBD1 on 6 matching bases. The germline CDR1 and CDR2 sequences are DFQATT and SNEGSKA (reference sequence). The CDR3 runs to 15 residues. V lost 1 base to trimming and J lost 2 bases, with 13 bases between them. This CDR3 reads CSARGHGTNTDTQYF. CDR3 nucleotides: TGCAGTGCTAGAGGCCACGGGACAAACACAGATACGCAGTATTTT.

This clonotype was counted a single time. V usage is TRBV11-2 and J usage is TRBJ2-1; 7 bases line up with TRBD1. J lost 12 bases, V lost 5 bases, and 10 bases had no gene match. Germline lookup yields CDR1 SGHAT and CDR2 FQNNGV. This CDR3 has 13 amino acids. This CDR3 is CASSPDRVGWQFF. The CDR3 DNA sequence: TGTGCCAGCAGCCCCGACAGGGTCGGTTGGCAGTTCTTC.

This clonotype was counted many times. The V gene is TRBV12-3 or TRBV12-4, the J gene TRBJ2-1, with TRBD2 matching 9 bases. This CDR3 spans 15 amino acids. The junction had 8 bases not matched to a gene; V was cut back by 6 bases and J by 5 bases. This CDR3 reads CASSMTSGYDNEQFF. The CDR3 nucleotides are TGTGCCAGCAGCATGACTAGCGGATATGACAATGAGCAGTTCTTC.

The rearrangement joins TRBV10-3 to TRBJ2-2, with D unclear. Trimming cost V 6 bases and J 6 bases, with 23 bases left between them. Germline V gives CDR1 ENHRY, CDR2 SYGVKD. The CDR3 extends over 17 amino acids. The CDR3 coding sequence is TGTGCCATCAGCCCGCTACCTTTACTGCCGGTCGCCGGGGAGCTGTTTTTT. It yields the protein CAISPLPLLPVAGELFF.

This clonotype was found a few times. This rearrangement joins TRBV20-1 to TRBJ1-6; D might be TRBD1 (5 bases). The ends were cut back, 6 bases at V and 3 bases at J, with 15 bases in the middle. CDR3 length: 15 amino acids. Germline V lookup: CDR1 DFQATT, CDR2 SNEGSKA (reference sequence). The CDR3 reads CSAPPQGIYNSPLHF. The CDR3 nucleotides read TGCAGTGCCCCCCCTCAGGGTATCTATAATTCACCCCTCCACTTT.

The chain carries TRBV7-6 and TRBJ2-3, with TRBD2 matching 14 bases. With 5 bases clipped from V and 1 base from J, the junction kept 5 bases outside the gene matches. CDR3 length: 17 residues. Germline V gene sequence: CDR1 SGHVS, CDR2 FNYEAQ. CDR3 coding DNA: TGTGCCAGCAGCACCGGACTAGCGGGGGGACGCACAGATACGCAGTATTTT. Translating gives CASSTGLAGGRTDTQYF.

This clonotype was seen a few times. The chain has TRBV29-1 and TRBJ2-5; 7 bases agree with TRBD2. CDR3 length: 14 amino acids. V was pared by 1 base and J by 5 bases, with 7 bases of the junction left unmatched. Germline loops: CDR1 SQVTM, CDR2 ANQGSEA. CDR3 sequence reads: CSVEGSGTKETQYF. The CDR3 DNA reads TGCAGCGTTGAAGGGAGCGGGACCAAGGAGACCCAGTACTTC.

V usage is TRBV20-1 and J usage is TRBJ2-4; the D gene is possibly TRBD2 (5 bases). The CDR3 runs 16 residues. Germline V gene data show CDR1 as DFQATT and CDR2 as SNEGSKA (reference sequence). The V end was cut by 3 bases, the J end by 6 bases, with 21 bases between. The DNA for the CDR3 is TGCAGTGCTAGGGGTCAGGAGGTGTTGACCGGAAACATTCAGTACTTC. Protein product: CSARGQEVLTGNIQYF.

This clonotype showed up many times. The chain has TRBV4-3 and TRBJ2-3; no firm D call. V was trimmed by 2 bases and J by 1 base, leaving 16 bases between them. Germline CDR1 is LGHNA and CDR2 is YSLEER. CDR3 length equals 17 residues. In DNA form, the CDR3 reads TGCGCCAGCAGCCAATGGACGGGCCCACCGGGCACAGATACGCAGTATTTT. Its translation: CASSQWTGPPGTDTQYF.